The 28 T cell receptor beta chains presented below share a single source sample, sequenced in a study of PD-L1 blockade in urothelial cancer. Assay used: immunoSEQ multiplex PCR; TCRdb lists only in-frame clones, some missing. This sample has some 25,000 clones, with 84% found just once. Sequenced material: PBMCs, taken around atezolizumab (anti-PD-L1) treatment. These receptors were collected from a man aged 65-85 years with urothelial cancer.

J is TRBJ1-1 and V is TRBV27; TRBD1 might be the D (5 bases). Germline lookup yields CDR1 MNHEY and CDR2 SMNVEV (reference sequence). The CDR3 has 13 amino acids. V was cut by 2 bases and J by 1 base, with 5 bases left in between. The CDR3 region has the DNA TGTGCCAGCAGTTTAACAGGGAACACTGAAGCTTTCTTT. It specifies CASSLTGNTEAFF.

The chain has TRBV2 and TRBJ2-7; TRBD2 matches 9 bases. This CDR3 has 14 residues. From germline, CDR1 is SNHLY and CDR2 FYNNEI. V shed 7 bases, J shed 4 bases, and the junction held 8 bases outside the gene matches. CDR3: CASTLEREVYEQYF. DNA of the CDR3: TGTGCCAGCACGCTCGAGCGGGAGGTATACGAGCAGTACTTC.

This chain joins TRBV5-1 and TRBJ2-1; 9 nucleotides line up with TRBD2. Germline V CDR1 and CDR2: SGHRS, YFSETQ. Trimming took 3 bases from V and 8 from J; bases not matched to a gene: 0. This CDR3 comprises 12 residues. The DNA of the CDR3 is TGCGCCAGCAGCTGGACTAGCGATGAGCAGTTCTTC. Translating it yields CASSWTSDEQFF.

The chain combines TRBV18 with TRBJ2-7; TRBD2 is a possible D gene (5 bases). Germline values: CDR1 KGHSH, CDR2 LQKENI. This CDR3 is 12 amino acids long. V was shortened by 4 bases and J by 2 bases, with 6 bases between the two germline ends. CDR3 bases: TGTGCCAGCTCACACGGGGCCTACGAGCAGTACTTC. It translates to CASSHGAYEQYF.

V usage is TRBV29-1 and J usage is TRBJ2-3, with 10 bases aligning to TRBD2. Germline V gives CDR1 SQVTM, CDR2 ANQGSEA. The CDR3 runs to 13 residues. V shed 2 bases and J 6 bases; nucleotides not matched to a gene: 2. CDR3: CSVELAGVDTQYF. CDR3 DNA: TGCAGCGTTGAACTAGCGGGAGTGGATACGCAGTATTTT.

The chain has TRBV5-1 and TRBJ2-3; D may be TRBD2 (6 bases). Trimming left V 4 bases short and J 4 bases short, with 16 bases between. The CDR3 contains 15 residues. In germline, CDR1 is SGHRS, CDR2 YFSETQ. Here the CDR3 reads CASSPGTPVSDTQYF. The CDR3 region has the DNA TGCGCCAGCAGCCCCGGGACTCCGGTTTCAGATACGCAGTATTTT.

The genes are TRBV28 and TRBJ1-2; D gene unclear. The ends were cut back, 5 bases at V and 8 bases at J, with 18 bases in the middle. Germline loops: CDR1 MDHEN, CDR2 SYDVKM. The CDR3 length is 14 residues. The CDR3 region is CASSPRSKRKGYTF. The CDR3, as DNA: TGTGCCAGCAGTCCCCGATCCAAGAGAAAAGGCTACACCTTC.

CDR3 DNA sequence: TGTGCCAGCAGTTTTTCAGGCCAAGAGACCCAGTACTTC. This translates into CASSFSGQETQYF. The chain has TRBV28 and TRBJ2-5; no clear D gene. The V gene lost 3 bases and the J gene lost 1 base, with 6 bases spanning the gap. Germline V gene data show CDR1 as MDHEN and CDR2 as SYDVKM. This CDR3 region has 13 residues.

This clone was observed a single time. The gene calls are TRBV28 and TRBJ2-2, with TRBD2 matching over 9 bases. V was pared by 1 base and J by 4 bases, with 7 bases of the junction left unmatched. CDR3 length: 17 residues. Germline V gene sequence: CDR1 MDHEN, CDR2 SYDVKM. In DNA form, the CDR3 reads TGTGCCAGCAGTTTATCTCTAGCGGGAAAAGGCACCGGGGAGCTGTTTTTT. Its translation is CASSLSLAGKGTGELFF.

The rearrangement joins TRBV21-1 to TRBJ2-7; the table assigns TRBD2, which was not confirmed against the DNA. TRBV21-1 is noted as a pseudogene. The CDR3 runs 15 residues. The DNA of the CDR3 is TGTGCCAGCAGCAAAGATACAGCGGGAGGGCACGAGCAGTACTTC. This encodes CASSKDTAGGHEQYF.

V usage is TRBV30 and J usage is TRBJ2-6; 7 nucleotides line up with TRBD1. Trimming cost V 1 base and J 0 bases; bases outside gene matches: 3. Germline CDR1 reads GTSNPN; CDR2 reads SVGIG (reference sequence). This CDR3 has 16 amino acids. Here the CDR3 reads CAWSAPGGSGANVLTF. The CDR3, as DNA: TGTGCCTGGAGTGCCCCAGGGGGCTCTGGGGCCAACGTCCTGACTTTC.

This clone was seen once. The genes are TRBV19 and TRBJ2-7, with a weak D call TRBD2 (5 bases). V was trimmed by 10 bases and J by 7 bases, leaving 17 bases between them. CDR1 LNHDA and CDR2 SQIVND come from the germline V gene (reference sequence). This CDR3 region has 12 residues. This CDR3 is CATLGSRGEQYF. CDR3 sequence (DNA): TGTGCCACCTTGGGGAGCCGCGGGGAGCAGTACTTC.

The V call is TRBV7-2, the J call TRBJ2-5; D unclear. The CDR3 is made up of 14 amino acids. Germline V gene data show CDR1 as SGHTA and CDR2 as FQGNSA. V lost 4 bases to trimming and J lost 4 bases, with 13 bases between them. The DNA for the CDR3 is TGTGCCAGCAGCTCACTCCCCCTTGGAGAGACCCAGTACTTC. Translation gives CASSSLPLGETQYF. The full variable domain, in which reference TRBV7-2 and TRBJ2-5 provide the parts outside the CDR3, is GAGVSQSPSNKVTEKGKDVELRCDPISGHTALYWYRQSLGQGLEFLIYFQGNSAPDKSGLPSDRFSAERTGGSVSTLTIQRTQQEDSAVYLCASSSLPLGETQYFGPGTRLLVL.

This clone has only one observation. The chain is built from TRBV6-5 and TRBJ2-2; perhaps TRBD2 as D (5 bases). CDR3 size: 14 residues. V was clipped by 5 bases and J by 3 bases, with 10 bases between them. CDR1 and CDR2 (germline): MNHEY, SVGAGI. CDR3 region: CASSGEWHTGELFF. DNA of the CDR3: TGTGCCAGCAGTGGGGAGTGGCACACCGGGGAGCTGTTTTTT.

The chain is built from TRBV29-1 and TRBJ1-4, with a weak D call TRBD1 (5 bases). V lost 1 base and J lost 7, with 10 bases in between. This CDR3 is built from 13 residues. Germline V gives CDR1 SQVTM, CDR2 ANQGSEA. CDR3 bases: TGCAGCGTTGAAGGCAGGGATACTGAAAAACTGTTTTTT. As protein: CSVEGRDTEKLFF. Using reference TRBV29-1 and TRBJ1-4 for the parts outside the CDR3, the full variable domain is SAVISQKPSRDICQRGTSLTIQCQVDSQVTMMFWYRQQPGQSLTLIATANQGSEATYESGFVIDKFPISRPNLTFSTLTVSNMSPEDSSIYLCSVEGRDTEKLFFGSGTQLSVL.

The chain joins TRBV10-1 to TRBJ2-1; 10 bases fit TRBD2. This CDR3 is built from 15 residues. CDR1 is WNHNN, CDR2 SYGVQD, per germline (reference sequence). J was trimmed by 16 bases and V by 5 bases; bases with no gene match: 17. The CDR3 DNA is TGCGCCAGCAGTCCCGGGACTAGCGCTTCCCGTGACCGCTTCTTC. Translated, it gives CASSPGTSASRDRFF.

This chain uses TRBV7-6 with TRBJ2-6, with 7 bases fitting TRBD2. Germline CDR1 is SGHVS and CDR2 is FNYEAQ. With 5 bases clipped from V and 2 bases from J, the junction kept 9 bases outside the gene matches. The CDR3 loop spans 17 amino acids. The DNA for the CDR3 is TGTGCCAGCAGCCTAAGTCAGGCGGGAGCTGGGGCCAACGTCCTGACTTTC. Residues: CASSLSQAGAGANVLTF.

The genes are TRBV7-2 and TRBJ2-7; 7 bases match TRBD2. J was trimmed by 0 bases and V by 8 bases; bases with no gene match: 7. Germline V gives CDR1 SGHTA, CDR2 FQGNSA. CDR3 length: 14 residues. DNA of the CDR3: TGTGCCAGCGGGGGGGGTCAGTCCTCCTACGAGCAGTACTTC. Translating it yields CASGGGQSSYEQYF.

This clone was counted a few times. The chain employs TRBV15 and TRBJ2-7; TRBD1 matches at 7 bases. V shed 0 bases, J shed 0 bases, and the junction held 8 bases outside the gene matches. The CDR3 loop spans 17 amino acids. In germline, CDR1 is LNHNV, CDR2 YYDKDF (reference sequence). The CDR3 sequence is CATSREGGSRSSYEQYF. As DNA, the CDR3 is TGTGCCACCAGCAGAGAAGGGGGCAGCCGGAGCTCCTACGAGCAGTACTTC.

This chain links TRBV19 with TRBJ1-1; D perhaps matches TRBD1 (6 bases). V was trimmed by 7 bases and J by 2 bases, leaving 14 bases between them. Germline CDR1 and CDR2: LNHDA and SQIVND (reference sequence). The length of the CDR3 is 14 residues. Here the CDR3 reads CASTQGSHNTEAFF. DNA for the CDR3: TGTGCCAGTACCCAGGGGTCCCACAACACTGAAGCTTTCTTT.

The V call is TRBV29-1, the J call TRBJ1-5; D may be TRBD1 (5 bases). CDR3 length equals 12 residues. Germline CDR1 is SQVTM and CDR2 is ANQGSEA. V was trimmed by 4 bases and J by 3 bases, leaving 7 bases between them. In DNA form, the CDR3 reads TGCAGCGTTGCGGACAACAATCAGCCCCAGCATTTT. Its translation is CSVADNNQPQHF.

V is TRBV5-6 and J is TRBJ1-5; no reliable D call. The CDR3 is 15 amino acids. V dropped 1 base and J dropped 0 bases, with 8 bases sitting between them. The V gene's germline CDR1 is SGHDT and CDR2 YYEEEE. The CDR3 region has the DNA TGTGCCAGCAGCTTGCAGTACTATAGCAATCAGCCCCAGCATTTT. Encoded protein: CASSLQYYSNQPQHF.

A word on this clone: Other nucleotide sequences in the sample specify the same CDR3. This sequence joins TRBV30 and TRBJ1-1; D gene uncertain. The V end was cut by 0 bases, the J end by 0 bases, with 5 bases between. The CDR3 has 13 residues. CDR1 and CDR2 from the germline V gene are GTSNPN and SVGIG (reference sequence). For the CDR3, the DNA is TGTGCCTGGAGTGTACAGATGAACACTGAAGCTTTCTTT. Residues: CAWSVQMNTEAFF.

The gene calls are TRBV9 and TRBJ2-3; 11 bases are shared with TRBD2. Germline V CDR1 and CDR2: SGDLS, YYNGEE. J gave up 7 bases and V 3 bases, and 16 bases lay outside the gene matches. This CDR3 has 18 amino acids. The CDR3 DNA reads as TGTGCCAGCAGCGGGGTCAAACCGGGACTAGCGGTGGAATATACGCAGTATTTT. It yields the protein CASSGVKPGLAVEYTQYF.

The V gene is TRBV28, the J gene TRBJ1-5; D call uncertain. V was pared by 4 bases and J by 0 bases, with 13 bases between. The CDR3 contains 16 residues. Germline lookup yields CDR1 MDHEN and CDR2 SYDVKM. The DNA of the CDR3 is TGTGCCAGCAGTTCAGGCCGGTCACCTAGCAATCAGCCCCAGCATTTT. Encoded protein: CASSSGRSPSNQPQHF.

As regards this clone: This sample includes further DNA sequences coding for the same CDR3. The chain couples TRBV18 to TRBJ1-1; 10 positions agree with TRBD1. The V gene end was trimmed by 6 bases and the J gene end by 1 base; junction bases not matched to a gene: 8. CDR3 length: 16 amino acids. The germline V gene encodes CDR1 KGHSH and CDR2 LQKENI. As DNA, the CDR3 is TGTGCCAGCTCCCTACTGTGGACAGGGGGGAACACTGAAGCTTTCTTT. Translating gives CASSLLWTGGNTEAFF.

The V gene is TRBV10-3, the J gene TRBJ2-5, with 7 bases lining up with TRBD1. Germline-derived CDR1 and CDR2 are ENHRY and SYGVKD. This CDR3 comprises 14 residues. J gave up 1 base and V 3 bases, and 2 bases lay outside the gene matches. The CDR3 is CAISDGTVQETQYF. The CDR3 DNA reads TGTGCCATCAGTGACGGGACAGTCCAAGAGACCCAGTACTTC.

V usage is TRBV5-6 and J usage is TRBJ2-7; D possibly corresponds to TRBD1 (5 bases). Germline-derived CDR1 and CDR2 are SGHDT and YYEEEE. The germline V and J ends were trimmed by 2 bases and 1 base, with 16 bases remaining between them. The CDR3 extends over 16 amino acids. The DNA for the CDR3 is TGTGCCAGCAGCTTATTGACGACAGAGAATTCCTACGAGCAGTACTTC. It codes for CASSLLTTENSYEQYF.